These 21 T cell receptor beta chains share one sample of origin, sequenced in a study of Ad26.COV2.S vaccination and SARS-CoV-2 variants. Treatment of the sample: some 20 received Ad26.COV2.S at low or high dose, single or two shots; several received placebo; per-sample allocation not given. Sampling occurred on day 63 after the first vaccine or placebo injection. The table came from immunoSEQ multiplex PCR; TCRdb's copy has only in-frame clones and leaves some out. This table has roughly 320,000 clones, 87% appearing once. Sequenced material: peripheral blood, taken in a trial of Ad26.COV2.S vaccine versus placebo. The receptors shown here come from a person aged 18 to 59 who received the Ad26.COV2.S COVID-19 vaccine or a placebo.

The chain joins TRBV6-5 to TRBJ1-4; D uncertain. V was cut by 6 bases and J by 6 bases, with 2 bases left in between. The CDR3 has 10 amino acids. Germline CDR1 is MNHEY and CDR2 is SVGAGI. The CDR3 loop is CASRYEKLFF. CDR3 DNA: TGTGCCAGCAGATATGAAAAACTGTTTTTT.

The chain joins TRBV4-3 to TRBJ1-5, with D uncertain. CDR1 is LGHNA, CDR2 YSLEER, per germline. V dropped 1 base and J dropped 4 bases, with 17 bases sitting between them. This CDR3 spans 17 amino acids. The CDR3 DNA reads as TGCGCCAGCAGCCAAGGGCCTGGGAGGTTCGGTAATCAGCCCCAGCATTTT. This codes for CASSQGPGRFGNQPQHF.

This clone was observed once. The V gene is TRBV27, the J gene TRBJ1-6; D ambiguous. This CDR3 contains 13 residues. CDR1 MNHEY and CDR2 SMNVEV come from the germline V gene (reference sequence). Between the trimmed V and J ends, which lost 5 bases and 10 bases, there was a span of 12 bases. The CDR3: CASSLKAGSPLHF. The CDR3 DNA sequence: TGTGCCAGCAGTCTCAAAGCGGGCTCACCCCTCCACTTT.

The V call is TRBV19, the J call TRBJ2-3; weak D call: TRBD1 (6 bases). V lost 5 bases, J lost 5 bases, and 14 bases lay in between. CDR3 length equals 14 residues. Germline CDR1 LNHDA, CDR2 SQIVND (reference sequence). CDR3: CASSYGQPVDTQYF. CDR3 DNA sequence: TGTGCCAGTAGTTATGGACAGCCAGTAGATACGCAGTATTTT.

J is TRBJ1-1 and V is TRBV24-1; 9 nucleotides agree with TRBD1. V shed 4 bases, J shed 6 bases, and the junction held 11 bases outside the gene matches. Looked up from germline, CDR1 is KGHDR and CDR2 is SFDVKD. The CDR3 loop spans 16 amino acids. This CDR3 is CATSDTPGTGWSEAFF. The CDR3 region has the DNA TGTGCCACCAGTGACACTCCCGGGACAGGGTGGTCTGAAGCTTTCTTT.

The chain couples TRBV28 to TRBJ1-2; D is perhaps TRBD1 (6 bases). Trimming took 8 bases from V and 7 from J, leaving 14 bases between them. Germline loops: CDR1 MDHEN, CDR2 SYDVKM. The CDR3 extends over 12 amino acids. Here the CDR3 DNA reads TGTGCCAGCCAAACACAGGGTTTTGGCTACACCTTC. As protein: CASQTQGFGYTF.

This clone showed up just once. This sequence joins TRBV6-2 or TRBV6-3 and TRBJ1-1, with D hard to call. Germline V gene data show CDR1 as MNHEY and CDR2 as SVGEGT. The CDR3 loop spans 13 amino acids. V lost 2 bases, J lost 6 bases, and 10 bases lay in between. CDR3: CASSYIGRPEAFF. CDR3 bases: TGTGCCAGCAGTTACATTGGAAGACCTGAAGCTTTCTTT.

The chain uses TRBV19 and TRBJ1-2; 10 bases line up with TRBD1. Germline CDR1 LNHDA, CDR2 SQIVND (reference sequence). The CDR3 length is 14 residues. V was pared by 5 bases and J by 7 bases, with 7 bases of the junction left unmatched. The CDR3 is CASSGRTGGIGYTF. The CDR3 DNA follows: TGTGCCAGTAGTGGAAGGACAGGGGGAATTGGCTACACCTTC.

The chain joins TRBV10-3 to TRBJ2-3; tentatively, D is TRBD1 (6 bases). Germline CDR1 and CDR2: ENHRY and SYGVKD. The CDR3 has 15 amino acids. V shed 3 bases and J shed 2 bases, with 12 bases lying between them. The CDR3 sequence is CAISESDSNTDTQYF. DNA for the CDR3: TGTGCCATCAGTGAATCGGACAGTAACACAGATACGCAGTATTTT.

The CDR3, as DNA: TGTGCCAGCGGTAGAGTCTCCAGCTCCTACGAGCAGTACTTC. Its protein product is CASGRVSSSYEQYF. V gene TRBV27 combines with J gene TRBJ2-7; D gene uncertain. In germline, CDR1 is MNHEY, CDR2 SMNVEV (reference sequence). This CDR3 is built from 14 residues. Trimming shortened V by 8 bases and J by 0 bases, and 14 bases separated the two germline ends.

The chain combines TRBV18 with TRBJ1-5; 8 bases line up with TRBD1. Losses at the gene ends were 4 bases for V and 7 bases for J; bases not matched to a gene: 6. The CDR3 extends over 14 amino acids. Per the germline V gene, CDR1 is KGHSH and CDR2 is LQKENI. CDR3 region: CASSQRTGGQPQHF. The CDR3 region has the DNA TGTGCCAGCTCACAACGTACAGGGGGACAGCCCCAGCATTTT.

The genes are TRBV19 and TRBJ1-5; the match to TRBD1 covers 11 bases. The CDR3 is 17 amino acids. CDR1 is LNHDA, CDR2 SQIVND, per germline (reference sequence). V shed 5 bases and J 4 bases; nucleotides not matched to a gene: 10. CDR3 sequence: CASSSRTGGTINQPQHF. CDR3 in DNA: TGTGCCAGTAGTTCTCGGACAGGGGGCACAATTAATCAGCCCCAGCATTTT.

The chain carries TRBV27 and TRBJ2-1, with TRBD2 matching 10 bases. Trimming took 1 base from V and 5 from J; bases not matched to a gene: 5. Germline V CDR1 and CDR2: MNHEY, SMNVEV (reference sequence). The CDR3 runs to 16 residues. CDR3 loop: CASSLFTSGANNEQFF. CDR3 sequence (DNA): TGTGCCAGCAGTTTATTTACTAGCGGGGCTAACAATGAGCAGTTCTTC.

In its sample, this clone was seen a few times. The V and J genes are TRBV7-3 and TRBJ1-6, with D unresolved. The germline gives CDR1 SGHTA, CDR2 FQGTGA. V was clipped by 1 base and J by 10 bases, with 14 bases between them. This CDR3 spans 15 amino acids. DNA for the CDR3: TGTGCCAGCAGCTTAATACGGAGGGAGGAATCACCCCTCCACTTT. It translates to CASSLIRREESPLHF. Variable domain in full (rest from reference TRBV7-3 and TRBJ1-6): GAGVSQTPSNKVTEKGKYVELRCDPISGHTALYWYRQSLGQGPEFLIYFQGTGAADDSGLPNDRFFAVRPEGSVSTLKIQRTERGDSAVYLCASSLIRREESPLHFGNGTRLTVT.

CDR3 protein: CASSFQGYEQYF. The CDR3 region has the DNA TGTGCCAGCAGTTTTCAGGGGTACGAGCAGTACTTC. The gene calls are TRBV28 and TRBJ2-7; TRBD1 is a possible D gene (6 bases). The CDR3 extends over 12 amino acids. V lost 3 bases and J lost 4, with 7 bases in between. Germline V CDR1 and CDR2: MDHEN, SYDVKM.

The chain has TRBV13 and TRBJ2-3; 7 bases map to TRBD1. The CDR3 covers 17 residues. The germline V gene has CDR1 PRHDT and CDR2 FYEKMQ (reference sequence). Trimming removed 5 bases from V and 0 bases from J; junction bases left unmatched: 11. The CDR3 is CASSGTGDIASTDTQYF. The CDR3 nucleotides read TGTGCCAGCAGCGGAACAGGGGACATCGCTAGCACAGATACGCAGTATTTT.

The chain employs TRBV7-9 and TRBJ2-6, with D possibly TRBD2 on 6 matching bases. This CDR3 is built from 15 residues. Trimming removed 3 bases at V and 1 base at J, with 7 bases between. Germline CDR1 and CDR2: SEHNR and FQNEAQ (reference sequence). The CDR3 loop is CASSLEGSGANVLTF. The DNA for the CDR3 is TGTGCCAGCAGCTTGGAGGGTTCTGGGGCCAACGTCCTGACTTTC.

The gene calls are TRBV2 and TRBJ1-1; the D gene is possibly TRBD1 (5 bases). Germline assignment: CDR1 SNHLY and CDR2 FYNNEI. Trimming pared 4 bases from V and 8 bases from J, leaving 14 bases between. CDR3 length: 13 residues. The CDR3 nucleotides read TGTGCCAGCAGTGTATTAGGTCGGGGCGAAGCTTTCTTT. Its protein is CASSVLGRGEAFF.

This rearrangement joins TRBV6-5 to TRBJ1-6; D not resolved. V was pared by 6 bases and J by 10 bases, with 10 bases between. The CDR3 extends over 12 amino acids. CDR1 and CDR2 from the germline V gene are MNHEY and SVGAGI. The CDR3 reads CASSQVGSPLHF. CDR3 sequence (DNA): TGTGCCAGCAGCCAAGTCGGGTCACCCCTCCACTTT.

The chain is built from TRBV5-1 and TRBJ1-3; 10 nucleotides line up with TRBD1. The CDR3 is 16 amino acids. V trimming: 2 bases; J trimming: 2 bases; junction bases outside the gene matches: 4. From germline, CDR1 is SGHRS and CDR2 YFSETQ. The CDR3, as DNA: TGCGCCAGCAGCTTCACCGGGACAGGGGCTGGAAACACCATATATTTT. Protein: CASSFTGTGAGNTIYF.

DNA of the CDR3: TGTGCCAGCAGCCAGACGGGAAGCAATCAGCCCCAGCATTTT. Translated: CASSQTGSNQPQHF. The chain has TRBV7-2 and TRBJ1-5; no clear D gene. There are 14 residues in the CDR3. Trimming shortened V by 5 bases and J by 1 base, and 9 bases separated the two germline ends. CDR1 SGHTA and CDR2 FQGNSA come from the germline V gene.